The sequence of this TCR beta chain was determined in a study of radiotherapy plus CTLA-4 blockade in lung cancer. The wider study: Around 20% of enrolled patients responded objectively, and more than 30% had disease control.

V was shortened by 1 base and J by 0 bases, with 6 bases between the two germline ends. CDR1 is GTSNPN and CDR2 is SVGIG in the germline V gene (reference sequence). The CDR3 is 13 amino acids. TCRdb's copy holds only in-frame clones and misses some; the assay was immunoSEQ multiplex PCR. Of some 110,000 clones detected, roughly 80% appear once; the ten largest clones hold approximately 5.2%. The study's findings and limits: Radiotherapy plus ipilimumab was followed by expansion in blood of tumor-derived TCR clones. With interferon-beta, early dynamics of blood T cell clones were reported to best predict response.

Details on this clone: Its antigen is not identified.

The chain has TRBV30 and TRBJ1-1, with D uncertain. Sequencing used peripheral blood, obtained from a patient treated with radiotherapy plus ipilimumab. The origin of this receptor is a human donor with non-small cell lung cancer who had a partial response to radiotherapy plus ipilimumab. CDR3 residues: CAWSESLNTEAFF. The DNA for the CDR3 is TGTGCCTGGAGTGAGAGTTTGAACACTGAAGCTTTCTTT.